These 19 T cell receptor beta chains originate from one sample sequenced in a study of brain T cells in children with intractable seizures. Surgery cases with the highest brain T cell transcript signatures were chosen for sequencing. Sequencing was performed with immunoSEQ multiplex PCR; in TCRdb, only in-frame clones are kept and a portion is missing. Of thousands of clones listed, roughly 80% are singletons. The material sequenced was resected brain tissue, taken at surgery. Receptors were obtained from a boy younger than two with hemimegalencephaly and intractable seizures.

Here the CDR3 DNA reads TGCAGTGCTAGTTGGCCTAGCGGGAGCGGGGAGCAGTACTTC. Its translation is CSASWPSGSGEQYF. V usage is TRBV20-1 and J usage is TRBJ2-7, with 10 bases lining up with TRBD2. Looked up from germline, CDR1 is DFQATT and CDR2 is SNEGSKA (reference sequence). J was trimmed by 7 bases and V by 3 bases; bases with no gene match: 9. This CDR3 has 14 amino acids.

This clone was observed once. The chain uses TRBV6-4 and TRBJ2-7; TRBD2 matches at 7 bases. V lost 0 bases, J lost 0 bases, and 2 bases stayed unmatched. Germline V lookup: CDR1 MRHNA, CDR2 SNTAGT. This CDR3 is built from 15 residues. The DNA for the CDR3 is TGTGCCAGCAGTGACTCGGGCGGGAGCTCCTACGAGCAGTACTTC. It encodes CASSDSGGSSYEQYF.

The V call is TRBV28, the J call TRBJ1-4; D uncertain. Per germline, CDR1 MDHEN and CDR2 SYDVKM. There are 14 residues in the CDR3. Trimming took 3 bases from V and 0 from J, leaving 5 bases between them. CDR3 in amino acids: CASSFPTTNEKLFF. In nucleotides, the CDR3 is TGTGCCAGCAGTTTCCCTACAACTAATGAAAAACTGTTTTTT.

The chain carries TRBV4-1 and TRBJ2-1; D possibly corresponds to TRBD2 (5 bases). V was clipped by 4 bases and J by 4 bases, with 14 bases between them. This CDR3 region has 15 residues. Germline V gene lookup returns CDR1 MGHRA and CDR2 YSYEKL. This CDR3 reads CASSLSPSGYNEQFF. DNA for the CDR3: TGCGCCAGCAGCCTCTCCCCCTCGGGGTACAATGAGCAGTTCTTC.

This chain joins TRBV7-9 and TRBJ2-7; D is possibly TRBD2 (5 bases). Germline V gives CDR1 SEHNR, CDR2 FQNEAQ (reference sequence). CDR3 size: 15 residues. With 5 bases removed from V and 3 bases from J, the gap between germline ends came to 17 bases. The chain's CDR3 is CASSRSPDSHYEQYF. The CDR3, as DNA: TGTGCCAGCAGCCGTTCACCGGACTCCCACTACGAGCAGTACTTC.

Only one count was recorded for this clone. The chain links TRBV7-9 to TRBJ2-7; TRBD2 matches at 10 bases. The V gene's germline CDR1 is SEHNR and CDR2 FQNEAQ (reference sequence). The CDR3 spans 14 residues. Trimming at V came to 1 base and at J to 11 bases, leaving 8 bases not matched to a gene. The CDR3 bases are TGTGCCAGCAGCTTAGGAGGACTAGCGGCCAAGGAGTACTTC. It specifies CASSLGGLAAKEYF.

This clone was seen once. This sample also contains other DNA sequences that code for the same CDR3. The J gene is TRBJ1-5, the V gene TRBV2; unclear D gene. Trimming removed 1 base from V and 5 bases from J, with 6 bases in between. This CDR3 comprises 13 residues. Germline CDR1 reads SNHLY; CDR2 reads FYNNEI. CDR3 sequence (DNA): TGTGCCAGCAGTGAAGATCTTCATCAGCCCCAGCATTTT. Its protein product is CASSEDLHQPQHF. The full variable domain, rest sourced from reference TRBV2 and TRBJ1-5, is EPEVTQTPSHQVTQMGQEVILRCVPISNHLYFYWYRQILGQKVEFLVSFYNNEISEKSEIFDDQFSVERPDGSNFTLKIRSTKLEDSAMYFCASSEDLHQPQHFGDGTRLSIL.

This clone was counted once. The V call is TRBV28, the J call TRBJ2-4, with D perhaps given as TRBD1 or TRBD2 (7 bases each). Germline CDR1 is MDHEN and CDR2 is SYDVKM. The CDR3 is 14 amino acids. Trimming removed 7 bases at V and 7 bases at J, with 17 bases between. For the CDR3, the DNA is TGTGCCAGCACCAGACCAGGGGGGGGGAACATTCAGTACTTC. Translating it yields CASTRPGGGNIQYF. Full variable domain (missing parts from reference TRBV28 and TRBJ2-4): DVKVTQSSRYLVKRTGEKVFLECVQDMDHENMFWYRQDPGLGLRLIYFSYDVKMKEKGDIPEGYSVSREKKERFSLILESASTNQTSMYLCASTRPGGGNIQYFGAGTRLSVL.

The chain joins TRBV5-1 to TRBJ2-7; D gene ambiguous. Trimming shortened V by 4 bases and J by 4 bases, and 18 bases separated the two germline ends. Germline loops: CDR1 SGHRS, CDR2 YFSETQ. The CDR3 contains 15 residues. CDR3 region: CASSDPPAMEYEQYF. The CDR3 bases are TGCGCCAGCAGCGACCCCCCAGCGATGGAATACGAGCAGTACTTC.

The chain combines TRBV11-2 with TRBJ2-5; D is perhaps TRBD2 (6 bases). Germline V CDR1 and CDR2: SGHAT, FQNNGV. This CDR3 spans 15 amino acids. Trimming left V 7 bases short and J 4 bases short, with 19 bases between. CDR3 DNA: TGTGCCAGCATGGAGGGACGGAGGGGCCTAGAGACCCAGTACTTC. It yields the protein CASMEGRRGLETQYF.

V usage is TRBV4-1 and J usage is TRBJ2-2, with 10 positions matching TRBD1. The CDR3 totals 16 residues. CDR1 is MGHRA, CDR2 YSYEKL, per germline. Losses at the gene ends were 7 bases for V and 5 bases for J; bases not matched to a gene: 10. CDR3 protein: CASTDDRDRGTGELFF. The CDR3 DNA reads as TGCGCCAGCACCGACGACAGGGACAGGGGAACCGGGGAGCTGTTTTTT.

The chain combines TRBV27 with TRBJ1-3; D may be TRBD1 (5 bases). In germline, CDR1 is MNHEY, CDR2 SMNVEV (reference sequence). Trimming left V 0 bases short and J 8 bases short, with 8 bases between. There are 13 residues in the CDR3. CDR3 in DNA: TGTGCCAGCAGTTTATCGGGGGTGTACACCATATATTTT. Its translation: CASSLSGVYTIYF.

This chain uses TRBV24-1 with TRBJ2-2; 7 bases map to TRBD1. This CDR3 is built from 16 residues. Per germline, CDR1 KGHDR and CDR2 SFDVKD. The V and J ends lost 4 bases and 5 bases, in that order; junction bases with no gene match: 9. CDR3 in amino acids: CATSDPRQGVTGELFF. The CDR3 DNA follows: TGTGCCACCAGTGACCCCAGACAGGGTGTGACCGGGGAGCTGTTTTTT.

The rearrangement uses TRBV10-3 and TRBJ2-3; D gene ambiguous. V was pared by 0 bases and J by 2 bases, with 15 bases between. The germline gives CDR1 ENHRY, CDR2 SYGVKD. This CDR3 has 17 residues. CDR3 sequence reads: CAISESRRRINTDTQYF. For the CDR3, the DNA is TGTGCCATCAGTGAGTCGCGGCGGCGGATCAACACAGATACGCAGTATTTT.

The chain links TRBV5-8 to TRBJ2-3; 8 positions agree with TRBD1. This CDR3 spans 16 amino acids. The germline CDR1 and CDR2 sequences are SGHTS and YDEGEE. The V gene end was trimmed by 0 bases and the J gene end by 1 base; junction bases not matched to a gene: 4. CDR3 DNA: TGTGCCAGCAGCTTGGCCCCGACAGGGGGCACAGATACGCAGTATTTT. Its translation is CASSLAPTGGTDTQYF.

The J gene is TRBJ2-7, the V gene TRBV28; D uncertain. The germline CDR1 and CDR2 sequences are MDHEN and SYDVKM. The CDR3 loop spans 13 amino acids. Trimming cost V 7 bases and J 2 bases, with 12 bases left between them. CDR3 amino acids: CASIRVYPYEQYF. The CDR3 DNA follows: TGTGCCAGCATCCGGGTTTACCCCTACGAGCAGTACTTC.

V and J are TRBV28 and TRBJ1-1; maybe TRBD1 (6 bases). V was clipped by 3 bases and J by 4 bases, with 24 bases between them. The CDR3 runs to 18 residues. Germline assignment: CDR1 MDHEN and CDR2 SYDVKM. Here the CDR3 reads CASSFVLGGDALGTEAFF. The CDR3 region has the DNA TGTGCCAGCAGTTTCGTGTTAGGGGGGGACGCTTTGGGCACTGAAGCTTTCTTT.

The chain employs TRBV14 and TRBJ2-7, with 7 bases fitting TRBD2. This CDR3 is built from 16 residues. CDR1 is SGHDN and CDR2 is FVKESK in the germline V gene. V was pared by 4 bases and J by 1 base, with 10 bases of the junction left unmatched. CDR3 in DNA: TGTGCCAGCAGCCCCAGAGGGAGGGGTGGGTCCTACGAGCAGTACTTC. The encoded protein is CASSPRGRGGSYEQYF.

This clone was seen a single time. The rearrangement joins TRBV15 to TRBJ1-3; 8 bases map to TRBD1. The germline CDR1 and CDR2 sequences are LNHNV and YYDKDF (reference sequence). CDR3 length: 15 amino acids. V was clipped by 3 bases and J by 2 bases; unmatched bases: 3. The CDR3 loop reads CATSREQGAGNTIYF. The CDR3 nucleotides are TGTGCCACCAGCAGGGAACAGGGGGCTGGAAACACCATATATTTT.